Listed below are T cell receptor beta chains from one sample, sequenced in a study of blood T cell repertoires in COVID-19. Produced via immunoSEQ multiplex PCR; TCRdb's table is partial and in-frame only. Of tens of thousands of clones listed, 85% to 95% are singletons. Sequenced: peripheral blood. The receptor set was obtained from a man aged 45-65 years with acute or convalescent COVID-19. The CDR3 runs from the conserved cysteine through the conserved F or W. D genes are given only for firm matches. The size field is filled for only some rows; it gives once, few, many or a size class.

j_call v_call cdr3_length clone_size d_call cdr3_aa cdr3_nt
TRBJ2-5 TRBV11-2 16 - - CASSLGAGPYQETQYF TGTGCCAGCAGCTTAGGTGCGGGACCATACCAAGAGACCCAGTACTTC
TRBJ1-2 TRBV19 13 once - CASSMLQGFGYTF TGTGCCAGTAGTATGCTACAGGGCTTTGGCTACACCTTC
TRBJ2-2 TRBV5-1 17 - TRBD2 CASSQGLAGGTTGELFF TGCGCCAGCAGCCAGGGACTAGCGGGAGGGACTACCGGGGAGCTGTTTTTT
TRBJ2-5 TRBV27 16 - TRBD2 CASSSVGLAGQETQYF TGTGCCAGCAGTTCAGTAGGACTAGCGGGACAAGAGACCCAGTACTTC
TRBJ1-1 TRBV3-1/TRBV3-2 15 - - CASSQGQGGGAEAFF TGTGCCAGCAGCCAAGGTCAGGGAGGAGGCGCTGAAGCTTTCTTT
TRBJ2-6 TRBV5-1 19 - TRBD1 CASSSPGTGGGSGANVLTF TGCGCCAGCAGCTCCCCCGGGACAGGGGGAGGAAGCGGGGCCAACGTCCTGACTTTC
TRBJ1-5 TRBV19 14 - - CASNSGGSNQPQHF TGTGCCAGTAATAGCGGAGGTAGCAATCAGCCCCAGCATTTT
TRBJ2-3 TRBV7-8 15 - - CASSRPMRSGDTQYF TGTGCCAGCAGCCGTCCTATGCGGTCTGGGGATACGCAGTATTTT
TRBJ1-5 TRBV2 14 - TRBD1 CASSGTGGTQPQHF TGTGCCAGCAGCGGGACAGGGGGCACTCAGCCCCAGCATTTT
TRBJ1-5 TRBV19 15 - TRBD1 CASSVDRGGSQPQHF TGTGCCAGTAGCGTCGACAGGGGCGGAAGTCAGCCCCAGCATTTT
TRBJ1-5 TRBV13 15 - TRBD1 CASSLGQGTGQPQHF TGTGCCAGCAGCTTGGGACAGGGAACCGGTCAGCCCCAGCATTTT
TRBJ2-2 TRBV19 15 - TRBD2 CASSLSGRADGELFF TGTGCCAGTAGTCTCAGCGGGAGGGCCGACGGGGAGCTGTTTTTT
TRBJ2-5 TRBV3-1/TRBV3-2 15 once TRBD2 CASRRLAGDYETQYF TGTGCCAGCAGGAGACTAGCGGGAGATTATGAGACCCAGTACTTC
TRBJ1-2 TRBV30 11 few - CAWSARVGYTF TGTGCCTGGAGTGCACGGGTCGGCTACACCTTC
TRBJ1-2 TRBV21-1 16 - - CASSKDGRPRFYGYTF TGTGCCAGCAGCAAAGATGGGAGACCCCGCTTCTATGGCTACACCTTC
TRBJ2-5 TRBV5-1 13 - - CASSGQIGETQYF TGCGCCAGCAGCGGGCAAATTGGAGAGACCCAGTACTTC
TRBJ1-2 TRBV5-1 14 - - CASSLFGRGDGYTF TGCGCCAGCAGCTTGTTCGGCAGGGGAGATGGCTACACCTTC
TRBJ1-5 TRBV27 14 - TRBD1 CASSLTGDNQPQHF TGTGCCAGCAGTTTAACAGGGGACAATCAGCCCCAGCATTTT
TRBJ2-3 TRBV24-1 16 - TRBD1 CATSDFAGQGPDTQYF TGTGCCACCAGTGATTTTGCGGGACAGGGGCCAGATACGCAGTATTTT
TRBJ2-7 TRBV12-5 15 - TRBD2 CASGLWAGGSYEQYF TGTGCTAGTGGTTTGTGGGCGGGAGGAAGCTACGAGCAGTACTTC
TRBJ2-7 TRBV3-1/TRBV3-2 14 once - CASSQAGAPHEQYF TGTGCCAGCAGCCAAGCTGGGGCTCCCCACGAGCAGTACTTC
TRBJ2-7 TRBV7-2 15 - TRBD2 CASSLGLAGGYEQYF TGTGCCAGCAGCTTAGGCCTAGCGGGAGGATACGAGCAGTACTTC
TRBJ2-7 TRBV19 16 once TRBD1 CASSIITGGGTYEQYF TGTGCCAGTAGTATTATAACAGGGGGCGGCACCTACGAGCAGTACTTC
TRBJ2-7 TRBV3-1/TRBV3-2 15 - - CASSLGHGPSYEQYF TGTGCCAGCAGCCTGGGACACGGACCCTCCTACGAGCAGTACTTC
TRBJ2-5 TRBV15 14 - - CATSTRDTQETQYF TGTGCCACCAGCACCCGGGACACTCAAGAGACCCAGTACTTC
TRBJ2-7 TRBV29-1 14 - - CSVEGVSGSYEQYF TGCAGCGTTGAAGGGGTCAGCGGATCCTACGAGCAGTACTTC
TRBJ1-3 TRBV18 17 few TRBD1 CASSFTQGQSSGNTIYF TGTGCCAGCTCTTTCACACAGGGACAGAGCTCTGGAAACACCATATATTTT
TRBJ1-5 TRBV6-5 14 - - CASSSPGVAQPQHF TGTGCCAGCAGTTCCCCAGGGGTAGCTCAGCCCCAGCATTTT
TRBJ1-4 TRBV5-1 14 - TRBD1 CASSPTGVGEKLFF TGCGCCAGCAGCCCGACAGGGGTAGGCGAAAAACTGTTTTTT
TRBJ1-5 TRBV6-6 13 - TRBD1 CASSPRGNQPQHF TGTGCCAGTTCCCCCAGGGGGAATCAGCCCCAGCATTTT
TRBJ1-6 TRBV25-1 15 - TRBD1 CASRGDRGRGSPLHF TGTGCCAGCAGGGGCGACAGGGGAAGGGGTTCACCCCTCCACTTT
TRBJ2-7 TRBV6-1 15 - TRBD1 CASSDPGQGSYEQYF TGTGCCAGCAGTGACCCGGGACAGGGGTCGTACGAGCAGTACTTC
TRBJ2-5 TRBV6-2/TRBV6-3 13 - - CASSLQGKETQYF TGTGCCAGCAGTTTGCAGGGGAAAGAGACCCAGTACTTC
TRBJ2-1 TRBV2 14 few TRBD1 CASLRTGAYNEQFF TGTGCCAGCTTACGGACAGGGGCCTACAATGAGCAGTTCTTC
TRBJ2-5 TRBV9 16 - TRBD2 CASSVGLAGGGETQYF TGTGCCAGCAGCGTAGGGCTAGCGGGGGGCGGCGAGACCCAGTACTTC
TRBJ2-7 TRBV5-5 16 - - CASSTRDTGFGNEQYF TGTGCCAGCAGCACCCGGGACACCGGTTTCGGGAACGAGCAGTACTTC
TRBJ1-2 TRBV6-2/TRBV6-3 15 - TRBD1 CASTPRAGGGGGYTF TGTGCCAGCACCCCGCGGGCAGGGGGCGGAGGTGGCTACACCTTC
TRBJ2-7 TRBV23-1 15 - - CASSHLGQRDYEQYF TGCGCCAGCAGTCACTTGGGACAAAGAGACTACGAGCAGTACTTC
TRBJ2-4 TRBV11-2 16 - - CASSTQGRLAKNIQYF TGTGCCAGCAGCACCCAGGGTCGGCTGGCCAAAAACATTCAGTACTTC
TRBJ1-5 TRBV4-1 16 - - CASSQDGAPADQPQHF TGCGCCAGCAGCCAAGATGGGGCTCCAGCCGATCAGCCCCAGCATTTT
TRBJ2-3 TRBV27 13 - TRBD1 CASRGQFTDTQYF TGTGCCAGCAGGGGACAGTTCACAGATACGCAGTATTTT
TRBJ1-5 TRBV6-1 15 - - CASSERGASNQPQHF TGTGCCAGCAGTGAACGCGGGGCTAGCAATCAGCCCCAGCATTTT
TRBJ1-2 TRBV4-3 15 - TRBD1 CASSQDTGGNYGYTF TGCGCCAGCAGCCAAGATACAGGGGGGAACTATGGCTACACCTTC
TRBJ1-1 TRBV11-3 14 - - CASSSGQMGTEAFF TGTGCCAGCAGCTCCGGACAGATGGGGACTGAAGCTTTCTTT
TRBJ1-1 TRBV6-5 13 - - CASRYRQNTEAFF TGTGCCAGCAGGTATCGACAAAACACTGAAGCTTTCTTT
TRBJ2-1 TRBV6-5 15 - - CASSPLETPYNEQFF TGTGCCAGCAGTCCCCTGGAGACCCCCTACAATGAGCAGTTCTTC
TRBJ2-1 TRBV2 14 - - CASSATSQRNEQFF TGTGCCAGCAGTGCCACAAGTCAGAGGAATGAGCAGTTCTTC
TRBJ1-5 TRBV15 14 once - CATTYSDSNQPQHF TGTGCCACCACTTACAGTGATAGCAATCAGCCCCAGCATTTT
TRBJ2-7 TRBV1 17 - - CTSSQRPSGRASYEQYF TGCACCAGCAGCCAGAGGCCTAGCGGGAGGGCTTCCTACGAGCAGTACTTC
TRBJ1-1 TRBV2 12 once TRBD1 CATRITGVGAFF TGTGCCACTAGAATTACAGGGGTTGGAGCTTTCTTT
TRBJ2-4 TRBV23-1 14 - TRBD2 CASSQSGGVYIQYF TGCGCCAGCAGTCAATCGGGGGGGGTGTACATTCAGTACTTC
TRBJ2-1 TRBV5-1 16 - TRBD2 CASSLYPSGQYNEQFF TGCGCCAGCAGCTTGTATCCTAGCGGCCAATACAATGAGCAGTTCTTC
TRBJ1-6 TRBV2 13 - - CASGSQGGSPLHF TGTGCCAGCGGATCTCAGGGTGGTTCACCCCTCCACTTT
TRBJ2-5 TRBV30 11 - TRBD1 CAWSRGETQYF TGTGCCTGGTCCAGGGGGGAGACCCAGTACTTC